This record looks at one T cell receptor (beta chain) sequence and its context. The antigen it binds to is not known. Within one base of it there is no much larger clone, and no base qualities were kept. The data originate from a study of CD4 and CD8 cells across lung adenocarcinoma regions (dated by TCRdb to the late 2010s). Context from the whole study: The study compared tumor centers with tumor margins to examine intratumor heterogeneity of the T cell receptor repertoire.

Donors were patients with localized lung adenocarcinoma, a subtype of non-small cell lung cancer. The samples were taken from the margins of localized lung adenocarcinomas. For TCR repertoire analysis, CD4+ T cells from tumor tissue were profiled apart from CD8+ T cells. Libraries were made using PCR. Data came from a HiSeq X Ten. TCRdb reanalyzed the raw reads on its own, using fastp at Q25 for trimming and MiXCR for clone calling, and kept in-frame beta chains. Duplicate CDR3 protein sequences are folded into a single record with the most common DNA and genes. The sample yields 3,000 to 4,000 distinct CDR3 sequences; roughly 69% were counted once. The top ten clonotypes cover approximately 15% of the sample. The germline V gene specifies MNHEY as CDR1 and SVGAGI as CDR2. Its CDR3 holds 21 amino acids, cysteine through phenylalanine. Of the read, only the CDR3 DNA is kept; its 63 bases are in frame from base 1. V loses 6 bases of germline sequence and J loses 4 bases, and the interval between the two ends is 33 bases.

Sample: CD4+ T cells from the margin of a lung tumor. The cell subset or site label of this sample denotes: tumor margin region. The sequence was collected from a male donor with lung adenocarcinoma. The CD4 and CD8 labels of this study may be unreliable. The rearranged segments are TRBV6-5 and TRBJ1-4, with the identity of the D gene unclear. Read as DNA, the sequence is TGTGCCAGCAGCTTCTCCTTCTTTTTAGATCACGGCTCCGGAGATAATGAAAAACTGTTTTTT. The translation is CASSFSFFLDHGSGDNEKLFF.